Sequencing of this TCR beta chain was carried out in a study of blood T cells in healthy people across ages (dated by TCRdb to the mid-2010s). With regard to the full study: Template switching captured roughly one uniquely barcoded TCR beta cDNA molecule per two T cells in model experiments. To track age-related changes in TCR beta repertoire diversity, the study relied on deep sequencing normalized with unique cDNA molecular identifiers. The donors were divided into four age groups: young (average around 17 years), middle-aged (roughly 40), aged (approximately 62) and long-lived (roughly 88). To avoid experimental bias, donors of different ages were distributed randomly across sequencing lanes. The study analyzed two additional independent replicas of 1 million unique cDNA reads from the same blood draw for two donors, one aged 18 to 30 and one aged 80 or older. The paper as a whole reports these results and caveats: As age increased, observed TCR beta diversity per million T cells dropped in a roughly linear way, and a significant reduction was already evident by age 40. Conclusive comparison of naive and antigen-experienced compartments was prevented by the profiling of bulk unsorted PBMCs. The percentage of naive T cells measured by flow cytometry correlated strongly with observed TCR beta diversity. Because the CMV infection status of the donors was unknown, age-related changes in expanded clonotypes may potentially have been confounded. Compared with the aged group, the long-lived group had more naive CD4+ T cells, fewer expanded clones and increased TCR diversity, suggesting age selection. Estimates of total diversity based on one million sequenced T cells were regarded as lower bounds and as underestimates.

Library construction relied on 5' RACE. Instrument on record: Illumina HiSeq 2500. The second PCR ran for about 6 to 11 cycles and used a J-beta primer mix along with a sample-barcoded 5' primer. Each TCR beta cDNA molecule received a unique molecular identifier from a template-switch 5' adaptor carrying 12 random nucleotides. Each sample yielded at least 3 million CDR3-containing paired-end reads. All of the RNA was converted into first-strand cDNA using the Mint cDNA synthesis kit, with a TRBC-specific oligonucleotide serving as the primer. All cDNA was treated with uracil-DNA glycosylase and then went through a first 18-cycle PCR with the universal primers M1SS and BC2_uni_R. In the paper's pipeline: Each sample was normalized by randomly selecting 1 million high-quality reads, each carrying a distinct molecular identifier. Instead of being binned into consensus sequences, reads with shared molecular identifiers were discarded. CDR3 identification, clonotype clustering and error correction used MiTCR with a Q25 quality threshold and the strictest error-elimination algorithm. A nonparametric unseen species model with Euler transformation was used to estimate a lower bound on total TCR beta diversity. TCRdb reran the public reads through fastp at Q25 and MiXCR, keeping productive beta chains. Identical CDR3 protein sequences are pooled into one entry, listed with their most common genes and DNA. These V and J calls rely on TCRdb rather than the paper's analysis. For this sample there are around 800,000 distinct CDR3 sequences; around two fifths appear just once. Jointly, the top ten make up around 18% of the sample.

As to this clonotype: It has no known antigen specificity. A much more abundant neighbour one base away suggests this may be a read error.

Looking up the germline V gene yields CDR1 KGHDR and CDR2 SFDVKD. The CDR3 numbers 17 residues from cysteine through phenylalanine. Just CDR3 DNA is preserved here, 51 bases in frame from base 1. V is cut by 0 bases and J by 7 bases, and the space between the germline ends is 21 bases. Donors were around 37 systemically healthy Caucasian individuals from Russia aged roughly 6 to 100 years. Each donor gave ten milliliters of peripheral blood, drawn into EDTA-treated Vacutainer tubes. Ficoll-Paque density-gradient centrifugation was used to isolate PBMCs, with at least 6 million per sample. Trizol reagent was used to extract total RNA from the PBMCs, yielding at least 5.5 micrograms per sample. For every donor, flow cytometry on a PBMC aliquot measured the percentage of naive CD45RAhigh/CD27high T cells.

The sequence was obtained from a man aged 55 to 69 in good health. The chain joins TRBV24-1 to TRBJ2-7; the best D guess is TRBD1, with 5 bases matching. Sequences were obtained from blood. The sequence in DNA is TGTGCCACCAGTGATTTGATCGCGACAGCGAACCACAATGAGCAGTACTTC. Translated, it gives CATSDLIATANHNEQYF.